This T cell receptor (beta chain) was sequenced for a study of blood T cells in healthy people across ages. This clonotype was seen many times. PBMCs, at least 6.5 million per sample, were isolated. From germline, CDR1 is SEHNR and CDR2 FQNEAQ (reference sequence). The V and J ends lost 5 bases and 3 bases, in that order; junction bases with no gene match: 4. The CDR3 sequence is 15 residues long. Next came a second PCR, run for about 6 to 12 cycles, which used a sample-barcoded 5' primer along with a J-beta primer mix. A template-switch adaptor that had 12 random nucleotides put a tag on each cDNA molecule. Each CDR3 protein gets one entry after TCRdb re-called the 5' RACE reads with MiXCR. The table includes around 800,000 distinct CDR3 sequences, about a quarter detected once. The same sample was also studied in work on T cells of mothers and their children.

The source material was blood. This receptor was taken from a boy aged 5 to 17 in good health. V gene TRBV7-9 combines with J gene TRBJ2-5; 12 bases agree with TRBD2. The CDR3 DNA reads TGTGCCAGCAGCGCTCGACTAGCGGGGGAAGAGACCCAGTACTTC. This codes for CASSARLAGEETQYF.